These 18 T cell receptor beta chains share one sample of origin, sequenced in a study of cytomegalovirus exposure and HLA in healthy donors. PCR amplification relied on 60 Vbeta primers (plus 13 Jbeta primers). The assay was immunoSEQ multiplex PCR, and TCRdb's table has in-frame clones only and misses some. Its table records tens of thousands of clones. Sequencing was done on a sample of PBMCs. The receptor set was obtained from a man aged 35-49 years in good health and CMV-seronegative.

This rearrangement joins TRBV30 to TRBJ2-5; 9 bases are a match to TRBD1. Per germline, CDR1 GTSNPN and CDR2 SVGIG (reference sequence). With 7 bases clipped from V and 3 bases from J, the junction kept 6 bases outside the gene matches. The CDR3 has 13 residues. CDR3 region: CAYLTGGKETQYF. The CDR3 DNA reads TGTGCCTACCTGACAGGGGGGAAAGAGACCCAGTACTTC.

This rearrangement joins TRBV5-1 to TRBJ1-1; the D gene is possibly TRBD1 (6 bases). The CDR3 runs to 14 residues. The V end lost 7 bases, the J end lost 0 bases, and 13 bases lay between the germline ends. CDR1 and CDR2 (germline): SGHRS, YFSETQ. The DNA of the CDR3 is TGCGCCAGCGCCCCAGGGGCCGTGAACACTGAAGCTTTCTTT. As protein: CASAPGAVNTEAFF.

The CDR3 protein is CATSRLDSAGDGYTF. The CDR3, as DNA: TGTGCCACCAGCAGACTAGACTCCGCCGGGGATGGCTACACCTTC. V usage is TRBV15 and J usage is TRBJ1-2, with no clear D. V was pared by 2 bases and J by 6 bases, with 16 bases between. Germline loops: CDR1 LNHNV, CDR2 YYDKDF (reference sequence). The CDR3 contains 15 residues. Supplemented by reference TRBV15 and TRBJ1-2, the full variable domain reads DAMVIQNPRYQVTQFGKPVTLSCSQTLNHNVMYWYQQKSSQAPKLLFHYYDKDFNNEADTPDNFQSRRPNTSFCFLDIRSPGLGDTAMYLCATSRLDSAGDGYTFGSGTRLTVV.

As for this clone: The sample carries other DNA sequences with the same CDR3. The V and J genes are TRBV6-5 and TRBJ2-7; 8 bases map to TRBD2. The CDR3 sequence is 15 residues long. Per germline, CDR1 MNHEY and CDR2 SVGAGI. The ends lost 2 bases at V and 4 bases at J; junction bases unmatched: 7. The CDR3, as DNA: TGTGCCAGCAGTTACGGCGGCGGGAGGCCGTACGAGCAGTACTTC. This sequence encodes CASSYGGGRPYEQYF.

The CDR3 DNA reads as TGCAGCGTATCCGGGACTAGCGGGAGTAGGGTTGGGAATGAGCAGTTCTTC. It translates to CSVSGTSGSRVGNEQFF. The V gene is TRBV29-1, the J gene TRBJ2-1, with 14 bases that match TRBD2. This CDR3 has 17 residues. Per the germline V gene, CDR1 is SQVTM and CDR2 is ANQGSEA. V was pared by 6 bases and J by 7 bases, with 14 bases of the junction left unmatched.

This chain links TRBV18 with TRBJ1-2, with a tentative D call TRBD1 (5 bases). This CDR3 has 14 amino acids. With 0 bases removed from V and 6 bases from J, the gap between germline ends came to 11 bases. The V gene's germline CDR1 is KGHSH and CDR2 LQKENI. CDR3 loop: CASSPPEGVNGYTF. CDR3 DNA sequence: TGTGCCAGCTCACCACCAGAAGGGGTCAATGGCTACACCTTC.

V gene TRBV30 combines with J gene TRBJ2-2, with TRBD1 matching 8 bases. CDR1 GTSNPN and CDR2 SVGIG come from the germline V gene (reference sequence). The ends lost 2 bases at V and 5 bases at J; junction bases unmatched: 4. This CDR3 is 14 amino acids long. CDR3 protein: CAWSLGQETGELFF. In DNA form, the CDR3 reads TGTGCCTGGAGTCTGGGACAGGAGACCGGGGAGCTGTTTTTT.

The chain employs TRBV5-1 and TRBJ1-2; 7 bases are a match to TRBD1. Trimming took 0 bases from V and 7 from J; bases not matched to a gene: 6. The CDR3 has 14 amino acids. CDR1 and CDR2 from the germline V gene are SGHRS and YFSETQ. CDR3 sequence reads: CASSLGRGTRGYTF. The CDR3 DNA reads as TGCGCCAGCAGCTTGGGCAGGGGGACGCGTGGCTACACCTTC.

The gene calls are TRBV19 and TRBJ2-2; 10 bases map to TRBD1. The CDR3 has 19 amino acids. With 8 bases clipped from V and 7 bases from J, the junction kept 22 bases outside the gene matches. From germline, CDR1 is LNHDA and CDR2 SQIVND (reference sequence). CDR3 region: CASSPIKPGQGWYGGELFF. DNA of the CDR3: TGTGCCAGTTCCCCCATTAAGCCGGGACAGGGGTGGTACGGCGGGGAGCTGTTTTTT. Together with reference TRBV19 and TRBJ2-2, the CDR3 gives the full variable domain: DGGITQSPKYLFRKEGQNVTLSCEQNLNHDAMYWYRQDPGQGLRLIYYSQIVNDFQKGDIAEGYSVSREKKESFPLTVTSAQKNPTAFYLCASSPIKPGQGWYGGELFFGEGSRLTVL.

The rearrangement links TRBV5-4 to TRBJ2-1; 11 bases line up with TRBD2. After removal of 3 bases from V and 4 bases from J, the junction contained 3 bases not matched to a gene. The CDR3 runs 15 residues. Germline V gene sequence: CDR1 SGHNT, CDR2 YYREEE (reference sequence). The CDR3: CASSSGTSGYNEQFF. The CDR3 DNA sequence: TGTGCCAGCAGCTCCGGGACTAGCGGATACAATGAGCAGTTCTTC.

This chain uses TRBV30 with TRBJ2-2; 16 bases agree with TRBD2. Losses at the gene ends were 3 bases for V and 4 bases for J; bases not matched to a gene: 5. CDR3 length equals 17 residues. Germline CDR1 is GTSNPN and CDR2 is SVGIG (reference sequence). The DNA for the CDR3 is TGTGCCTGGAGCGTGGGACTAGCGGGAGGGCGCACCGGGGAGCTGTTTTTT. Amino acid sequence: CAWSVGLAGGRTGELFF.

This chain joins TRBV4-3 and TRBJ2-3; D ambiguous. The CDR3 has 15 amino acids. V was trimmed by 0 bases and J by 8 bases, leaving 15 bases between them. The germline gives CDR1 LGHNA, CDR2 YSLEER. The CDR3 reads CASSQDRFPVSTQYF. The CDR3 DNA is TGCGCCAGCAGCCAAGACCGGTTTCCCGTTAGTACGCAGTATTTT.

The V and J genes are TRBV28 and TRBJ2-5; D not certain. The J call may not be correct, given that the DNA end is closer to TRBJ2-7. The CDR3 is made up of 12 amino acids. From germline, CDR1 is MDHEN and CDR2 SYDVKM. Here the CDR3 reads CATSAPTYEQYF. The DNA for the CDR3 is TGTGCCACCTCCGCGCCCACCTACGAGCAGTACTTC.

This rearrangement joins TRBV9 to TRBJ1-5, with D possibly matching TRBD1 (6 bases). The CDR3 contains 14 residues. V lost 4 bases, J lost 4 bases, and 12 bases lay in between. Germline V lookup: CDR1 SGDLS, CDR2 YYNGEE. The CDR3, as DNA: TGTGCCAGCAGCCCAGGGGTATCAAATCAGCCCCAGCATTTT. Its translation: CASSPGVSNQPQHF.

The chain employs TRBV7-2 and TRBJ2-1; 8 bases are shared with TRBD1. Germline CDR1 reads SGHTA; CDR2 reads FQGNSA. The CDR3 spans 16 residues. The V gene end was trimmed by 3 bases and the J gene end by 5 bases; junction bases not matched to a gene: 9. CDR3 sequence: CASSFYGQGPNNEQFF. The CDR3 region has the DNA TGTGCCAGCAGCTTTTACGGACAGGGTCCAAACAATGAGCAGTTCTTC.

The chain couples TRBV6-6 to TRBJ2-7; D unclear. V was pared by 4 bases and J by 0 bases, with 10 bases between. Germline V gene lookup returns CDR1 MNHNY and CDR2 SVGAGI (reference sequence). The CDR3 is made up of 14 amino acids. CDR3 sequence: CASSLTTASYEQYF. In nucleotides, the CDR3 is TGTGCCAGCAGTTTAACTACGGCCTCCTACGAGCAGTACTTC.

The chain employs TRBV4-1 and TRBJ1-5, with 9 positions matching TRBD1. With V trimmed by 2 bases and J by 3 bases, 8 bases remained unmatched. CDR3 length: 17 amino acids. Germline assignment: CDR1 MGHRA and CDR2 YSYEKL. Written as DNA, the CDR3 is TGCGCCAGCAGCCAAAACAGGGGGCTCTCCCTCAATCAGCCCCAGCATTTT. Encoded protein: CASSQNRGLSLNQPQHF.

CDR3 sequence: CASSQDQLRWESGNTIYF. The CDR3 DNA reads TGCGCCAGCAGCCAAGACCAACTTAGGTGGGAGTCTGGAAACACCATATATTTT. This chain links TRBV4-1 with TRBJ1-3; D not resolved. Germline CDR1 reads MGHRA; CDR2 reads YSYEKL. V lost 0 bases and J 1 base, leaving 16 bases between the germline ends. This CDR3 is built from 18 residues.